This TCR beta chain was observed in a study of a mutant IDH1 vaccine in newly diagnosed glioma. On the study more broadly: Mean patient age was about 40 years; around 60% were male and approximately 38% female. Pretreatment consisted of radiotherapy, temozolomide, or both, with most receiving both.

Time point here: baseline, week 1 (first vaccination visit). Treatment given: pre-vaccination baseline after standard-of-care therapy. Germline loops: CDR1 SGHVS, CDR2 FQNEAQ. V trimming: 0 bases; J trimming: 3 bases; junction bases outside the gene matches: 4. CDR3 length: 17 residues. This clone was seen just once. Clones were sequenced by immunoSEQ multiplex PCR, and TCRdb holds only the in-frame ones, with some missing. The table includes 70,000 or so clones, about four fifths detected once. The sequencing here drew on peripheral blood mononuclear cells (PBMCs), taken from a glioma patient treated with radiotherapy, temozolomide or both. The TCR sequence derives from a woman between 18 and 29 years old with glioma. Some clones in this sample may be carry-over from other donors' samples. The V and J genes are TRBV7-8 and TRBJ1-4, with 10 bases matching TRBD1. The CDR3 bases are TGTGCCAGCAGCTTAGCGGACAGGGGGTTTTCTAATGAAAAACTGTTTTTT. Translating it yields CASSLADRGFSNEKLFF.